Following are 13 T cell receptor beta chains from one sample sequenced in a study of T cells after yellow fever vaccination. TCRdb reanalysed the 5' RACE reads using MiXCR and keeps one entry per CDR3 protein. The sample includes some 350,000 distinct CDR3 sequences, around 3.9% of them seen just once. Sequenced material: PBMCs, taken 5 days after the yellow fever booster vaccination. Receptors were obtained from a man aged 18 to 35 who received the YFV17D yellow fever vaccine.

A few counts support this clonotype. This chain joins TRBV11-2 and TRBJ2-7; D uncertain. This CDR3 spans 13 amino acids. Trimming stripped 1 base from V and 3 bases from J, with 7 bases between. Germline V gene data show CDR1 as SGHAT and CDR2 as FQNNGV. The CDR3 sequence is CASSLGEIYEQYV. DNA for the CDR3: TGTGCCAGCAGCTTAGGCGAGATCTACGAGCAGTACGTC.

V gene TRBV5-5 combines with J gene TRBJ1-1, with 8 bases fitting TRBD1. The CDR3 totals 14 residues. CDR1 is SGHKS and CDR2 is YYEKEE in the germline V gene (reference sequence). V trimming: 4 bases; J trimming: 1 base; junction bases outside the gene matches: 3. Here the CDR3 reads CASSGDRGNTEAFF. CDR3 DNA: TGTGCCAGCAGCGGAGACAGGGGGAACACTGAAGCTTTCTTT.

This chain uses TRBV5-1 with TRBJ1-2; D may be TRBD1 (5 bases). The CDR3 spans 14 residues. Trimming removed 0 bases at V and 3 bases at J, with 9 bases between. CDR1 is SGHRS, CDR2 YFSETQ, per germline. CDR3 amino acids: CASSLERGHYGYTF. DNA of the CDR3: TGCGCCAGCAGCTTGGAGAGGGGTCACTATGGCTACACCTTC.

The CDR3 is CASSTRTANEKLFF. CDR3 in DNA: TGTGCCAGCAGCACCCGGACAGCTAATGAAAAACTGTTTTTT. This chain connects TRBV7-2 to TRBJ1-4; D possibly corresponds to TRBD1 (6 bases). This CDR3 comprises 14 residues. The V gene's germline CDR1 is SGHTA and CDR2 FQGNSA. V gave up 5 bases and J gave up 3 bases, with 10 bases separating them.

This clonotype was counted only a few times. The chain couples TRBV6-5 to TRBJ2-1; D tentatively reads TRBD1 or TRBD2 (5 bases each). Trimming stripped 1 base from V and 10 bases from J, with 20 bases between. CDR1 and CDR2 (germline): MNHEY, SVGAGI. The CDR3 sequence is 16 residues long. The CDR3 nucleotides read TGTGCCAGCAGTTACTACACCGGGTCGGGGTGGGGCGAGCAGTTCTTC. Translating it yields CASSYYTGSGWGEQFF.

The rearrangement joins TRBV12-3 or TRBV12-4 to TRBJ2-7; perhaps TRBD2 as D (5 bases). V dropped 5 bases and J dropped 1 base, with 9 bases sitting between them. CDR3 length: 13 amino acids. The CDR3 spells CASSTRRSYEQYF. CDR3 in DNA: TGTGCCAGCAGTACTAGGAGATCCTACGAGCAGTACTTC.

In this sample, this clonotype turned up a few times. V usage is TRBV11-2 and J usage is TRBJ2-5; D not resolved. This CDR3 has 14 amino acids. Germline CDR1 SGHAT, CDR2 FQNNGV. V lost 2 bases, J lost 1 base, and 8 bases lay in between. The CDR3 sequence: CASSLFESQETQYF. In DNA form, the CDR3 reads TGTGCCAGCAGCTTATTTGAGTCCCAAGAGACCCAGTACTTC. Complete variable domain (other parts from reference TRBV11-2 and TRBJ2-5): EAGVAQSPRYKIIEKRQSVAFWCNPISGHATLYWYQQILGQGPKLLIQFQNNGVVDDSQLPKDRFSAERLKGVDSTLKIQPAKLEDSAVYLCASSLFESQETQYFGPGTRLLVL.

This clonotype was observed many times. The V and J genes are TRBV12-3 or TRBV12-4 and TRBJ1-2; D unresolved. The CDR3 has 12 amino acids. Trimming took off 2 bases at V and 5 bases at J, with 6 bases between the two ends. CDR3 bases: TGTGCCAGCAGTTTAACGGGTTATGGCTACACCTTC. Encoded protein: CASSLTGYGYTF.

This clonotype occurred a few times. The chain combines TRBV20-1 with TRBJ2-3; D remains ambiguous. The CDR3 covers 14 residues. CDR1 and CDR2 (germline): DFQATT, SNEGSKA (reference sequence). The germline V and J ends were trimmed by 6 bases and 4 bases, with 17 bases remaining between them. The CDR3 region is CSAAAPAEADTQYF. For the CDR3, the DNA is TGCAGTGCGGCTGCACCAGCCGAAGCAGATACGCAGTATTTT.

V usage is TRBV7-9 and J usage is TRBJ1-1; D not certain. The ends were cut back, 5 bases at V and 8 bases at J, with 18 bases in the middle. CDR3 length equals 14 residues. CDR1 is SEHNR, CDR2 FQNEAQ, per germline (reference sequence). This chain's CDR3 is CASSPPEGTDEAFF. As DNA, the CDR3 is TGTGCCAGCAGCCCACCCGAAGGAACAGACGAAGCTTTCTTT.

This clonotype occurred a few times. This rearrangement joins TRBV18 to TRBJ2-1; possibly TRBD2 for D (6 bases). The V end was cut by 4 bases, the J end by 7 bases, with 14 bases between. Germline CDR1 and CDR2: KGHSH and LQKENI. The CDR3 spans 14 residues. This CDR3 reads CASSRGVIINEQFF. The CDR3 nucleotides are TGTGCCAGCTCACGGGGGGTAATAATAAATGAGCAGTTCTTC.

This clonotype was detected a few times. The junction departs from germline at one end; a sequencing error may be responsible. The V gene is TRBV5-1, the J gene TRBJ2-3, with 11 bases fitting TRBD1. Germline CDR1 SGHRS, CDR2 YFSETQ. This CDR3 has 16 residues. The CDR3: CASSPRTGGVADKQYF. The CDR3 bases are TGCGCCAGCAGCCCTAGGACAGGGGGCGTCGCAGATAAGCAGTATTTT.

The sample holds many counts of this clonotype. The chain combines TRBV15 with TRBJ2-7; maybe TRBD2 (5 bases). The CDR3 has 13 residues. Trimming shortened V by 2 bases and J by 7 bases, and 12 bases separated the two germline ends. The germline gives CDR1 LNHNV, CDR2 YYDKDF (reference sequence). Here the CDR3 reads CATSRPGLREQYV. CDR3 nucleotides: TGTGCCACCAGCAGACCCGGACTGCGTGAGCAGTACGTC.